A single sample gave rise to the 31 T cell receptor beta chains below, sequenced in a study of blood T cell repertoires in COVID-19. Libraries were prepared by immunoSEQ multiplex PCR; TCRdb keeps only in-frame clonotypes and omits some of them. The sample carries about 500,000 clones, about 88% recorded once. Sequencing was done on a sample of peripheral blood. The receptors derive from a man younger than 35 with COVID-19, enrolled during active disease.

The V and J genes are TRBV19 and TRBJ2-1; tentative D call: TRBD2 (5 bases). The CDR3 is 14 amino acids. Germline CDR1 LNHDA, CDR2 SQIVND (reference sequence). Trimming stripped 6 bases from V and 3 bases from J, with 12 bases between. The DNA of the CDR3 is TGTGCCAGTAGGTCCCGCGGGCTCTACAATGAGCAGTTCTTC. As protein: CASRSRGLYNEQFF.

The chain couples TRBV30 to TRBJ1-5; a possible D gene is TRBD1 (5 bases). The germline V gene has CDR1 GTSNPN and CDR2 SVGIG (reference sequence). V lost 5 bases, J lost 5 bases, and 13 bases lay in between. This CDR3 has 13 residues. The CDR3 sequence: CAWDRGVDQPQHF. The CDR3 coding sequence is TGTGCCTGGGACCGGGGGGTCGATCAGCCCCAGCATTTT.

The chain uses TRBV2 and TRBJ1-4; 7 bases map to TRBD1. The ends lost 0 bases at V and 4 bases at J; junction bases unmatched: 8. This CDR3 is 17 amino acids long. Germline values: CDR1 SNHLY, CDR2 FYNNEI. CDR3 residues: CASSEADRVGGNEKLFF. DNA for the CDR3: TGTGCCAGCAGTGAAGCTGACAGGGTCGGTGGTAATGAAAAACTGTTTTTT.

This chain joins TRBV2 and TRBJ2-7; 8 bases fit TRBD1. CDR3 length equals 15 residues. Trimming at V came to 5 bases and at J to 4 bases, leaving 10 bases not matched to a gene. Germline assignment: CDR1 SNHLY and CDR2 FYNNEI. CDR3 coding DNA: TGTGCCAGCAGTTTGGCCGGACAGGGCCCTTACGAGCAGTACTTC. Translating gives CASSLAGQGPYEQYF.

In regard to this clone: At one end the junction does not follow the germline gene, possibly because of a read error. In DNA, the CDR3 is TGTGCCAGCAGCCAAGATATTCAGGCCTGGAACTTC. Its protein is CASSQDIQAWNF. This rearrangement joins TRBV3-1 (or the pseudogene TRBV3-2) to TRBJ2-5, with no clear D. The CDR3 has 12 residues. Germline V gives CDR1 LGHDT, CDR2 YNNKEL (reference sequence).

The chain is built from TRBV19 and TRBJ2-1, with D perhaps matching TRBD2 (6 bases). The V end was cut by 1 base, the J end by 2 bases, with 12 bases between. Germline assignment: CDR1 LNHDA and CDR2 SQIVND (reference sequence). The CDR3 covers 16 residues. The CDR3 nucleotides read TGTGCCAGTAGTATAGGAGGAGGGAATGCCTACAATGAGCAGTTCTTC. The encoded protein is CASSIGGGNAYNEQFF. The full variable domain, rest sourced from reference TRBV19 and TRBJ2-1, is DGGITQSPKYLFRKEGQNVTLSCEQNLNHDAMYWYRQDPGQGLRLIYYSQIVNDFQKGDIAEGYSVSREKKESFPLTVTSAQKNPTAFYLCASSIGGGNAYNEQFFGPGTRLTVL.

This clone was recorded only once. V and J are TRBV6-4 and TRBJ2-3; 11 bases align to TRBD1. Trimming at V came to 4 bases and at J to 4 bases, leaving 7 bases not matched to a gene. Germline V CDR1 and CDR2: MRHNA, SNTAGT. The CDR3 is made up of 16 amino acids. In DNA, the CDR3 is TGTGCCAGCAGTGTTGACCCGGGACAGGGGGCAGATACGCAGTATTTT. It specifies CASSVDPGQGADTQYF.

This chain connects TRBV15 to TRBJ1-6, with a weak D call TRBD1 (5 bases). The CDR3 loop spans 12 amino acids. CDR1 LNHNV and CDR2 YYDKDF come from the germline V gene (reference sequence). V lost 5 bases, J lost 12 bases, and 11 bases lay in between. The CDR3 sequence: CATSSATVPLHF. Here the CDR3 DNA reads TGTGCCACCAGCTCCGCGACAGTACCCCTCCACTTT.

As DNA, the CDR3 is TGTGCCAGCAGCCGACAACTAGCGGGGGGGCTAAATGAGCAGTTCTTC. Translation: CASSRQLAGGLNEQFF. The V and J genes are TRBV3-1 (or the pseudogene TRBV3-2) and TRBJ2-1; 13 nucleotides match TRBD2. The V gene end was trimmed by 4 bases and the J gene end by 7 bases; junction bases not matched to a gene: 7. Germline CDR1 LGHDT, CDR2 YNNKEL (reference sequence). The CDR3 length is 16 residues.

The CDR3 DNA is TGTGCCAGCAGCCAAAGGCAGGGCACTAATGAAAAACTGTTTTTT. Its protein product is CASSQRQGTNEKLFF. The chain links TRBV3-1 (or the pseudogene TRBV3-2) to TRBJ1-4, with a tentative D call TRBD1 (5 bases). CDR3 length: 15 amino acids. Germline assignment: CDR1 LGHDT and CDR2 YNNKEL (reference sequence). V lost 2 bases to trimming and J lost 2 bases, with 9 bases between them.

The chain couples TRBV29-1 to TRBJ2-2; 10 bases agree with TRBD2. CDR3 length: 16 residues. V lost 0 bases and J lost 5; bases outside the gene matches: 6. Germline loops: CDR1 SQVTM, CDR2 ANQGSEA. CDR3 DNA sequence: TGCAGCGTTGAAGAGAGGAGCGGGGGGGATACCGGGGAGCTGTTTTTT. This translates into CSVEERSGGDTGELFF.

This chain connects TRBV7-8 to TRBJ2-1, with a possible D match to TRBD2 (6 bases). CDR3 length equals 13 residues. Germline loops: CDR1 SGHVS, CDR2 FQNEAQ. The V gene lost 0 bases and the J gene lost 9 bases, with 9 bases spanning the gap. This CDR3 reads CASSLAVGGEQFF. The CDR3 DNA is TGTGCCAGCAGCTTAGCGGTGGGGGGTGAGCAGTTCTTC.

V is TRBV3-1 (or the pseudogene TRBV3-2) and J is TRBJ1-6; possible D gene TRBD1, 6 bases. The ends were cut back, 0 bases at V and 14 bases at J, with 17 bases in the middle. The CDR3 runs 15 residues. CDR1 and CDR2 (germline): LGHDT, YNNKEL (reference sequence). The CDR3 sequence: CASSQEGAPSSALHF. CDR3 coding DNA: TGTGCCAGCAGCCAAGAGGGGGCGCCCAGTTCGGCCCTCCACTTT.

The chain couples TRBV15 to TRBJ2-6; 7 bases align to TRBD1. With V trimmed by 0 bases and J by 2 bases, 1 base remained unmatched. Germline CDR1 LNHNV, CDR2 YYDKDF (reference sequence). There are 16 residues in the CDR3. In nucleotides, the CDR3 is TGTGCCACCAGCAGAGACGACAGGGCTGGGGCCAACGTCCTGACTTTC. It yields the protein CATSRDDRAGANVLTF.

The rearrangement links TRBV7-2 to TRBJ2-3, with D possibly matching TRBD1 (6 bases). This CDR3 has 13 residues. In germline, CDR1 is SGHTA, CDR2 FQGNSA. The V gene lost 5 bases and the J gene lost 4 bases, with 10 bases spanning the gap. DNA for the CDR3: TGTGCCAGCAGCCTGGGGGCGGCAGATACGCAGTATTTT. Translation: CASSLGAADTQYF.

CDR3 loop: CASRADRAPQPQHF. CDR3 DNA: TGTGCCAGCAGAGCCGACAGGGCTCCTCAGCCCCAGCATTTT. The rearrangement joins TRBV6-5 to TRBJ1-5; 7 bases are a match to TRBD1. V dropped 6 bases and J dropped 6; count of bases not matched to a gene: 8. The CDR3 spans 14 residues. The V gene's germline CDR1 is MNHEY and CDR2 SVGAGI.

This clone was recorded once. The rearrangement joins TRBV19 to TRBJ2-1; the D gene is possibly TRBD1 (6 bases). V lost 3 bases and J 4 bases, leaving 16 bases between the germline ends. Germline V gene data show CDR1 as LNHDA and CDR2 as SQIVND (reference sequence). CDR3 length equals 16 residues. CDR3 region: CASSIITGTNYNEQFF. CDR3 in DNA: TGTGCCAGTAGTATCATTACCGGGACAAATTACAATGAGCAGTTCTTC.

V usage is TRBV9 and J usage is TRBJ2-5, with 9 bases aligning to TRBD1. In germline, CDR1 is SGDLS, CDR2 YYNGEE. V lost 4 bases and J lost 4; bases outside the gene matches: 14. The CDR3 is made up of 17 amino acids. CDR3 protein: CASSPKTTGQGTETQYF. In DNA form, the CDR3 reads TGTGCCAGCAGCCCAAAGACCACAGGACAGGGGACAGAGACCCAGTACTTC.

V gene TRBV19 combines with J gene TRBJ2-7; 9 bases match TRBD1. The V segment lost 4 bases and the J segment 2 bases; nucleotides outside the gene matches: 6. The CDR3 totals 15 residues. Per germline, CDR1 LNHDA and CDR2 SQIVND (reference sequence). CDR3 in amino acids: CASSTAGTGTYEQYF. The CDR3 DNA sequence: TGTGCCAGTAGTACTGCCGGGACAGGGACCTACGAGCAGTACTTC.

This chain joins TRBV6-5 and TRBJ1-2; D is undetermined. The CDR3 spans 14 residues. Trimming cost V 0 bases and J 4 bases, with 9 bases left between them. Looked up from germline, CDR1 is MNHEY and CDR2 is SVGAGI. DNA of the CDR3: TGTGCCAGCAGTTACTCCGCGGAGCCCTATGGCTACACCTTC. Its translation: CASSYSAEPYGYTF.

V gene TRBV18 combines with J gene TRBJ2-5; a weak D match, TRBD1 (5 bases). V gave up 3 bases and J gave up 4 bases, with 12 bases separating them. Germline CDR1 reads KGHSH; CDR2 reads LQKENI. This CDR3 region has 14 residues. CDR3: CASSPRRQTETQYF. Written as DNA, the CDR3 is TGTGCCAGCTCACCGCGGAGACAGACAGAGACCCAGTACTTC.

V gene TRBV25-1 combines with J gene TRBJ1-6; possibly TRBD1 for D (6 bases). CDR1 is MGHDK, CDR2 SYGVNS, per germline. The germline V and J ends were trimmed by 6 bases and 4 bases, with 16 bases remaining between them. The CDR3 has 16 residues. The CDR3 sequence is CASRNQGSYYNSPLHF. DNA for the CDR3: TGTGCCAGCAGAAATCAGGGGTCCTATTATAATTCACCCCTCCACTTT.

The chain carries TRBV27 and TRBJ2-7, with 7 bases aligning to TRBD1. This CDR3 spans 15 amino acids. Germline V lookup: CDR1 MNHEY, CDR2 SMNVEV (reference sequence). Trimming took 5 bases from V and 3 from J; bases not matched to a gene: 10. The CDR3 reads CASSLAGTALYEQYF. In DNA, the CDR3 is TGTGCCAGCAGTCTAGCCGGGACAGCCCTCTACGAGCAGTACTTC.

J is TRBJ1-1 and V is TRBV2; 8 bases align to TRBD1. J gave up 6 bases and V 8 bases, and 5 bases lay outside the gene matches. This CDR3 comprises 12 residues. Germline V gives CDR1 SNHLY, CDR2 FYNNEI. The CDR3 reads CASAATGAEAFF. The CDR3 DNA reads TGTGCCAGCGCGGCGACAGGGGCTGAAGCTTTCTTT.

The chain employs TRBV12-3 or TRBV12-4 and TRBJ2-5; D might be TRBD1 (7 bases). The CDR3 has 13 amino acids. V lost 6 bases and J lost 7, with 15 bases in between. CDR3 bases: TGTGCCAGCAGCCAACAGGGGACTCTGACCCAGTACTTC. This gives the protein CASSQQGTLTQYF.

J is TRBJ2-1 and V is TRBV18; a possible D gene is TRBD1 (7 bases). Germline CDR1 KGHSH, CDR2 LQKENI. The CDR3 contains 15 residues. V lost 5 bases, J lost 8 bases, and 19 bases lay in between. The CDR3 is CASSSDREVLDEQFF. The CDR3 DNA reads as TGTGCCAGCTCAAGCGACAGGGAGGTGTTGGATGAGCAGTTCTTC.

The chain is built from TRBV3-1 (or the pseudogene TRBV3-2) and TRBJ1-6, with TRBD1 as a possible D gene (5 bases). Germline V gene lookup returns CDR1 LGHDT and CDR2 YNNKEL (reference sequence). Trimming took off 0 bases at V and 8 bases at J, with 11 bases between the two ends. This CDR3 is 15 amino acids long. The CDR3 DNA reads as TGTGCCAGCAGCCAAGAGCCAGGGATGTATTCACCCCTCCACTTT. Amino acid sequence: CASSQEPGMYSPLHF.

This clone was found once. The chain employs TRBV6-6 and TRBJ2-1, with TRBD2 identical over 11 bases. CDR3 size: 13 residues. The V gene end was trimmed by 8 bases and the J gene end by 7 bases; junction bases not matched to a gene: 4. Germline V gene data show CDR1 as MNHNY and CDR2 as SVGAGI (reference sequence). The CDR3 nucleotides read TGTGCCAGCCGTAGCGGGGGGGAGAATGAGCAGTTCTTC. Its translation is CASRSGGENEQFF.

The chain joins TRBV6-5 to TRBJ2-7; D may be TRBD2 (5 bases). CDR3 length: 14 residues. Germline lookup yields CDR1 MNHEY and CDR2 SVGAGI. Trimming removed 9 bases from V and 6 bases from J, with 21 bases in between. CDR3 sequence reads: CASKWAGDTLEQYF. The CDR3 coding sequence is TGTGCCAGTAAGTGGGCGGGCGACACACTCGAGCAGTACTTC.

The chain couples TRBV10-2 to TRBJ2-3; 9 nucleotides match TRBD2. CDR1 is WSHSY, CDR2 SAAADI, per germline. The junction had 7 bases not matched to a gene; V was cut back by 2 bases and J by 4 bases. There are 16 residues in the CDR3. The DNA of the CDR3 is TGCGCCAGCAGTGAGCCCGGACTAGCGAGCTCAGATACGCAGTATTTT. It is translated as CASSEPGLASSDTQYF.

This clone was observed once. The genes are TRBV12-5 and TRBJ2-1; 9 bases match TRBD1. The germline V gene encodes CDR1 LGHNT and CDR2 FRNRAP. Trimming took 5 bases from V and 1 from J; bases not matched to a gene: 6. This CDR3 comprises 16 residues. The CDR3 DNA is TGTGCTAGTGGTGGAGGGGGACAGGGTTCCTACAATGAGCAGTTCTTC. Translated, it gives CASGGGGQGSYNEQFF.